One and the same sample provided the 19 T cell receptor beta chains below, sequenced in a study of shared clonotypes between healthy human individuals. TCRdb's table, derived via immunoSEQ multiplex PCR, lists solely in-frame clones and lacks some. The sample includes approximately 1.5 million clones, nearly 99% of them seen just once. Specimen: naive CD4+ T cells sorted from blood. Regarding subset: CD45RA+ positively selected. The receptors originated from a man aged 25 to 40 in good health.

The rearrangement uses TRBV28 and TRBJ2-7; 8 bases align to TRBD2. Germline-derived CDR1 and CDR2 are MDHEN and SYDVKM. The CDR3 is made up of 15 amino acids. V trimming: 6 bases; J trimming: 2 bases; junction bases outside the gene matches: 9. CDR3 nucleotides: TGTGCCAGCAGCGAAACTAGCGGTCTCGCCTACGAGCAGTACTTC. Translation gives CASSETSGLAYEQYF.

V and J are TRBV5-1 and TRBJ1-4; TRBD1 matches at 8 bases. The CDR3 has 17 amino acids. The J segment lost 0 bases and the V segment lost 3 bases, leaving 7 bases of the junction unmatched. Germline-derived CDR1 and CDR2 are SGHRS and YFSETQ. The CDR3 DNA is TGCGCCAGCAGCTACCGGGACAGGATCGCAACTAATGAAAAACTGTTTTTT. Its protein product is CASSYRDRIATNEKLFF.

This chain uses TRBV19 with TRBJ2-3, with 16 bases identical to TRBD2. The CDR3 sequence is 20 residues long. Germline assignment: CDR1 LNHDA and CDR2 SQIVND (reference sequence). Unmatched junction bases numbered 13, after V lost 3 bases and J lost 4 bases. In DNA, the CDR3 is TGTGCCAGTAGTATCCCGCGCCAGGGGACTAGCGGGAGGGCACCAGATACGCAGTATTTT. Translating gives CASSIPRQGTSGRAPDTQYF.

For this clone: This sample also contains other DNA sequences that code for the same CDR3. The V gene is TRBV5-1, the J gene TRBJ2-5, with D perhaps matching TRBD1 or TRBD2 (6 bases each). V dropped 2 bases and J dropped 5 bases, with 13 bases sitting between them. From germline, CDR1 is SGHRS and CDR2 YFSETQ. The CDR3 is 14 amino acids. CDR3 sequence (DNA): TGCGCCAGCAGCTTACCCGGAGGGGGGGAGACCCAGTACTTC. It translates to CASSLPGGGETQYF.

As for this clone: This specimen includes other DNA sequences encoding the same CDR3. The chain has TRBV7-9 and TRBJ1-1; no firm D call. The germline V gene has CDR1 SEHNR and CDR2 FQNEAQ (reference sequence). V was shortened by 3 bases and J by 0 bases, with 8 bases between the two germline ends. The CDR3 is 14 amino acids. The CDR3 is CASSFRDLNTEAFF. The CDR3 DNA reads as TGTGCCAGCAGCTTCCGGGATTTGAACACTGAAGCTTTCTTT.

This chain links TRBV10-3 with TRBJ1-1; maybe TRBD1 (5 bases). V was shortened by 10 bases and J by 5 bases, with 23 bases between the two germline ends. CDR1 is ENHRY and CDR2 is SYGVKD in the germline V gene. The CDR3 loop spans 15 amino acids. The CDR3 region is CATENLGLRGTEAFF. DNA for the CDR3: TGTGCCACCGAGAATCTCGGACTGCGGGGGACTGAAGCTTTCTTT.

V is TRBV28 and J is TRBJ2-5; weak D call: TRBD1 (5 bases). In germline, CDR1 is MDHEN, CDR2 SYDVKM. This CDR3 has 14 amino acids. V gave up 5 bases and J gave up 3 bases, with 13 bases separating them. The CDR3: CASSLFRQKETQYF. The CDR3 DNA reads TGTGCCAGCAGTCTCTTCCGACAGAAAGAGACCCAGTACTTC.

The chain uses TRBV6-5 and TRBJ2-7; a weak D match, TRBD1 (6 bases). Germline CDR1 and CDR2: MNHEY and SVGAGI. The ends were cut back, 0 bases at V and 3 bases at J, with 6 bases in the middle. The CDR3 sequence is 13 residues long. The CDR3 DNA follows: TGTGCCAGCAGTTACTCACAGGGCTACGAGCAGTACTTC. It codes for CASSYSQGYEQYF.

The chain joins TRBV19 to TRBJ1-1; 8 bases line up with TRBD1. Germline values: CDR1 LNHDA, CDR2 SQIVND (reference sequence). The J segment lost 3 bases and the V segment lost 7 bases, leaving 4 bases of the junction unmatched. This CDR3 has 13 residues. CDR3 protein: CASNRQGHTEAFF. The DNA for the CDR3 is TGTGCCAGTAATCGACAGGGGCACACTGAAGCTTTCTTT.

This clone was seen just once. The chain uses TRBV30 and TRBJ1-1; TRBD1 is a possible D gene (5 bases). Germline V gene lookup returns CDR1 GTSNPN and CDR2 SVGIG (reference sequence). V gave up 4 bases and J gave up 0 bases, with 15 bases separating them. The CDR3 totals 15 residues. This CDR3 is CAWIEKGHMNTEAFF. The CDR3 DNA is TGTGCCTGGATAGAAAAAGGACATATGAACACTGAAGCTTTCTTT.

The J gene is TRBJ2-7, the V gene TRBV10-1, with 7 positions matching TRBD2. Trimming removed 6 bases from V and 4 bases from J; junction bases left unmatched: 18. The CDR3 runs 17 residues. The germline V gene encodes CDR1 WNHNN and CDR2 SYGVQD (reference sequence). CDR3 coding DNA: TGCGCCAGCAGATCCGGGGTAAAAGTTGCGGGAGCTTACGAGCAGTACTTC. Protein: CASRSGVKVAGAYEQYF.

This chain uses TRBV4-1 with TRBJ1-3, with D perhaps TRBD1 (6 bases). Germline V CDR1 and CDR2: MGHRA, YSYEKL. The V gene lost 4 bases and the J gene lost 0 bases, with 13 bases spanning the gap. This CDR3 region has 16 residues. Here the CDR3 DNA reads TGCGCCAGCAGCCTCCGGACAGAGAGCTCTGGAAACACCATATATTTT. Encoded protein: CASSLRTESSGNTIYF.

The V and J genes are TRBV27 and TRBJ2-4, with 8 bases that match TRBD1. Per germline, CDR1 MNHEY and CDR2 SMNVEV (reference sequence). The CDR3 totals 13 residues. Trimming removed 5 bases from V and 6 bases from J; junction bases left unmatched: 3. CDR3 in amino acids: CASSHGQGNIQYF. The DNA for the CDR3 is TGTGCCAGCAGTCACGGACAGGGAAACATTCAGTACTTC.

Remarks on this clone: Additional DNA sequences in this sample encode the identical CDR3. The chain employs TRBV30 and TRBJ1-5; maybe TRBD1 (5 bases). V was clipped by 4 bases and J by 2 bases, with 9 bases between them. The CDR3 is 13 residues long. Looked up from germline, CDR1 is GTSNPN and CDR2 is SVGIG (reference sequence). CDR3 sequence (DNA): TGTGCCTGGACGGGGGGAGGCAATCAGCCCCAGCATTTT. Protein product: CAWTGGGNQPQHF.

The V call is TRBV27, the J call TRBJ1-2, with no clear D. Trimming cost V 3 bases and J 0 bases, with 11 bases left between them. The V gene's germline CDR1 is MNHEY and CDR2 SMNVEV (reference sequence). There are 15 residues in the CDR3. This CDR3 is CASSLFKNANYGYTF. Written as DNA, the CDR3 is TGTGCCAGCAGTTTGTTCAAGAATGCTAACTATGGCTACACCTTC.

The V and J genes are TRBV5-6 and TRBJ2-3; 7 nucleotides match TRBD2. The J segment lost 6 bases and the V segment lost 1 base, leaving 8 bases of the junction unmatched. Germline CDR1 and CDR2: SGHDT and YYEEEE. The CDR3 totals 15 residues. The CDR3 loop is CASSLWGRATDTQYF. The DNA of the CDR3 is TGTGCCAGCAGCTTGTGGGGGAGGGCCACGGATACGCAGTATTTT.

The gene calls are TRBV6-1 and TRBJ2-7; D is undetermined. This CDR3 region has 12 residues. Germline V gene lookup returns CDR1 MNHNS and CDR2 SASEGT. Trimming pared 7 bases from V and 2 bases from J, leaving 9 bases between. The CDR3, as DNA: TGTGCCAGCACAGACAACACCTACGAGCAGTACTTC. Its protein product is CASTDNTYEQYF.

The chain is built from TRBV4-3 and TRBJ2-1, with 8 bases matching TRBD1. The CDR3 is 17 amino acids. Germline loops: CDR1 LGHNA, CDR2 YSLEER. Trimming at V came to 0 bases and at J to 11 bases, leaving 15 bases not matched to a gene. CDR3 loop: CASSQELRTGSMEKQFF. CDR3 nucleotides: TGCGCCAGCAGCCAAGAACTTCGGACAGGGTCCATGGAAAAGCAGTTCTTC.

The chain uses TRBV29-1 and TRBJ2-7; 8 bases are shared with TRBD1. The germline V gene has CDR1 SQVTM and CDR2 ANQGSEA. V dropped 0 bases and J dropped 5; count of bases not matched to a gene: 15. The CDR3 totals 17 residues. The CDR3: CSVEDGFRRTGPHEQYF. CDR3 in DNA: TGCAGCGTTGAAGATGGATTTAGGCGGACAGGGCCCCACGAGCAGTACTTC.